The rows below give T cell receptor beta chains drawn from one sample of a study of OX40 agonist ivuxolimab in advanced cancers. TCRdb's copy holds only in-frame clones and misses some; the assay was immunoSEQ multiplex PCR. The table records tens of thousands of clones, around 85% of them present only once. Sequencing was performed on CD4+ or CD8+ T cells sorted from blood, taken in a trial of the OX40 agonist ivuxolimab. The receptors here all came from an adult with an advanced solid tumor such as melanoma, head and neck, liver or kidney cancer. Both conserved end residues are part of each CDR3. Fields, in order: clone size, CDR3 length, D gene, J gene, V gene, CDR3 DNA, CDR3 protein. D genes are given only for firm matches. Some rows have no size entry. The others give once, few or many, or a class for an expanded clone.

clone_size: few
cdr3_length: 13
d_call: TRBD2
j_call: TRBJ2-3
v_call: TRBV6-4
cdr3_nt: TGTGCCTCGTCGGCGGGGGAGCAAGATACGCAGTATTTT
cdr3_aa: CASSAGEQDTQYF

clone_size: NA
cdr3_length: 15
d_call: NA
j_call: TRBJ2-6
v_call: TRBV6-4
cdr3_nt: TGTGCCAGCTCCAATACTAGCTCTGGGGCCAACGTCCTGACTTTC
cdr3_aa: CASSNTSSGANVLTF

clone_size: NA
cdr3_length: 13
d_call: NA
j_call: TRBJ1-4
v_call: TRBV7-9
cdr3_nt: TGTGCCAGCAGCTTAGGAGGGAATGAAAAACTGTTTTTT
cdr3_aa: CASSLGGNEKLFF

clone_size: NA
cdr3_length: 14
d_call: NA
j_call: TRBJ2-3
v_call: TRBV5-1
cdr3_nt: TGCGCCAGCAGCCTAGGACAGAGCACAGATACGCAGTATTTT
cdr3_aa: CASSLGQSTDTQYF

clone_size: once
cdr3_length: 16
d_call: TRBD1
j_call: TRBJ2-3
v_call: TRBV7-3
cdr3_nt: TGTGCCAGCAGCCCGATGGGACAGGGGGCAACAGATACGCAGTATTTT
cdr3_aa: CASSPMGQGATDTQYF

clone_size: NA
cdr3_length: 20
d_call: TRBD1
j_call: TRBJ2-6
v_call: TRBV5-4
cdr3_nt: TGTGCCAGCAGCCCCTCCCAGGACAGGGGGCGTTACACTGGGGCCAACGTCCTGACTTTC
cdr3_aa: CASSPSQDRGRYTGANVLTF

clone_size: once
cdr3_length: 19
d_call: TRBD2
j_call: TRBJ2-7
v_call: TRBV19
cdr3_nt: TGTGCCAGTAGTATAGATGGGACTAGCGGGAGTGTCTATTCAAGCGAGCAGTACTTC
cdr3_aa: CASSIDGTSGSVYSSEQYF

clone_size: NA
cdr3_length: 14
d_call: NA
j_call: TRBJ1-5
v_call: TRBV7-9
cdr3_nt: TGTGCCAGCAGCAGGCAGGGCACCAATCAGCCCCAGCATTTT
cdr3_aa: CASSRQGTNQPQHF

clone_size: NA
cdr3_length: 10
d_call: TRBD2
j_call: TRBJ2-1
v_call: TRBV30
cdr3_nt: TGTGCCTGGAGCGGGAGGGGAAGGTTCTTC
cdr3_aa: CAWSGRGRFF

clone_size: NA
cdr3_length: 17
d_call: NA
j_call: TRBJ2-7
v_call: TRBV5-1
cdr3_nt: TGCGCCAGCAGCAACACCGTTGGGCCGGGCCGCGCCTACGAGCAGTACTTC
cdr3_aa: CASSNTVGPGRAYEQYF

clone_size: NA
cdr3_length: 13
d_call: TRBD1
j_call: TRBJ2-7
v_call: TRBV5-1
cdr3_nt: TGCGCCAGCAGCCCGGGACAGGGGAACGAGCAGTACTTC
cdr3_aa: CASSPGQGNEQYF